This TCR beta chain comes out of a study of blood T cell repertoires in COVID-19 (TCRdb year 2020). In the study overall: Collaborator samples came from the United States, Italy and Spain and covered acute and convalescent phases of COVID-19. The material from the prospective study consisted of cDNA or gDNA derived from T cells, B-cell-depleted T cells, or PBMCs. Subjects who had been exposed to COVID-19, were actively infected with it, or had recovered from it provided the deeply sampled blood TCRbeta repertoires that made up the dataset. The repertoires were released in a freely available public database intended as a resource for research on the immune response to SARS-CoV-2. The samples were drawn from the first 160 participants of the ongoing ImmuneRACE study and from 950 to 1,500 subjects provided by 6 global collaborators. A de-identified subject ID, COVID-19 status, age in years and sex were almost always included in the sample metadata. Where available, HLA class I and class II types were obtained from metadata supplied by the sample provider rather than from assay-based typing.

TCRbeta CDR3 regions were amplified from genomic DNA using the immunoSEQ Assay, a bias-controlled multiplex PCR. The paper's data handling went like this. The number of nucleated cells in each sample was estimated from the amplification of reference gene primers within the assay. To quantify the absolute abundance of each unique TCRbeta CDR3 rearrangement, sequence reads were collapsed and filtered. For each sample, productive Simpson clonality was calculated as the square root of Simpson's diversity index over productive rearrangements. The source is immuneACCESS, and TCRdb retained only in-frame sequences with V and J called. Part of the clones is not carried over; for the studies checked, unresolved V genes explain less than half of this, and the remainder is unexplained. D and trimming come from the DNA, and the V and J calls and clone size come from that table. The sample contains about 170,000 clones, more than 65% of them found a single time. The ten largest make up more than 9% of the sample.

The collaborating institutions used their own protocols to collect whole blood in K2EDTA tubes. For TCRbeta analysis, collaborators shipped samples as frozen whole blood, isolated PBMCs, or DNA extracted from either of those sample types. The full study reports these points: How much clinical and demographic metadata was included differed by source and by participant, and the metadata was provided uncurated.

For this clone: The specificity of this receptor is unknown. No much larger clone is present one base from it, and per-base qualities are unavailable.

The sequenced sample consisted of peripheral blood. This clonotype was sampled from a woman of 80 years or more with active or convalescent COVID-19.

The sequence in DNA is TGCGCCAGCAGCTTAGGGACAGGGAACACTGAAGCTTTCTTT. It translates as CASSLGTGNTEAFF. The rearrangement joined TRBV5-1 to TRBJ1-1, with 8 junctional bases fitting TRBD1. CDR1 SGHRS and CDR2 YFSETQ are derived from the germline V gene. After removal of 2 bases from V and 1 base from J, the junction retains 1 base not matched to a gene. Counted from cysteine to phenylalanine, this CDR3 has 14 amino acids. Only the CDR3 region is kept as DNA, spanning 42 bases read in frame from base 1.